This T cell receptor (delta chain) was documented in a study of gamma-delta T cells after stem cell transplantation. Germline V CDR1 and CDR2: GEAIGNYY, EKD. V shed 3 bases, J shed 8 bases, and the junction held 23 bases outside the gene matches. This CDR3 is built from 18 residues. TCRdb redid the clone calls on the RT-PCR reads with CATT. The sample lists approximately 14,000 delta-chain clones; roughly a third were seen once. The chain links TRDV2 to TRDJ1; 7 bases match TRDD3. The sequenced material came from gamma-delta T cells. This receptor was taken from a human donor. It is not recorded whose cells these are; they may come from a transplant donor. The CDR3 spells CACDPGWGDPNYTGKLIF. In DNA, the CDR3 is TGTGCCTGTGACCCAGGCTGGGGGGACCCTAACTACACCGGGAAACTCATCTTT.